This T cell receptor (beta chain) originates from a study of cytomegalovirus exposure and HLA in healthy donors. Germline CDR1 is SEHNR and CDR2 is FQNEAQ (reference sequence). The CDR3 covers 14 residues. Unmatched junction bases numbered 3, after V lost 3 bases and J lost 2 bases. PCR amplification relied on 60 Vbeta primers (plus 13 Jbeta primers). TCRdb's table, derived via immunoSEQ multiplex PCR, lists solely in-frame clones and lacks some. In the table there are 150,000 to 200,000 clones, 80% of which are singletons. Only a few counts were recorded for this clone. Input material: PBMCs. The rearrangement uses TRBV7-9 and TRBJ2-7; 8 nucleotides align to TRBD2. The receptor was derived from a man younger than 40 in good health and CMV-seronegative. CDR3 coding DNA: TGTGCCAGCAGCTTGGCGGGAGGCCCCTACGAGCAGTACTTC. This sequence encodes CASSLAGGPYEQYF.